A selection of T cell receptor beta chains follows, all from one sample in a study of beta chain features in type 1 diabetes. Here immunoSEQ multiplex PCR was the method, and the copy in TCRdb shows in-frame clones only, minus some. The table lists a few hundred thousand clones, around a tenth of them singletons. Material for sequencing was central memory CD4+ T cells from blood. These receptor sequences come from a man aged 30-40 years with type 1 diabetes. The CDR3 runs from the conserved cysteine through the conserved F or W. The D gene is left open where the match is weak. The listing skips clone size in some rows; elsewhere it reads once, few, many or a size class.

clone_size: few; d_call: .; v_call: TRBV27; j_call: TRBJ2-6; cdr3_nt: TGTGCCAGCAAGAGGGGCTCTGGGGCCAACGTCCTGACTTTC; cdr3_aa: CASKRGSGANVLTF
clone_size: few; d_call: .; v_call: TRBV6-5; j_call: TRBJ2-2; cdr3_nt: TGTGCCAGCAGTTCCAGCCCATACACGGAGGAGCTGTTTTTT; cdr3_aa: CASSSSPYTEELFF
clone_size: few; d_call: .; v_call: TRBV28; j_call: TRBJ2-1; cdr3_nt: TGTGCCAGCACCCAGGGACCCCCGAGAAACGAGCAGTTCTTC; cdr3_aa: CASTQGPPRNEQFF
clone_size: .; d_call: .; v_call: TRBV5-4; j_call: TRBJ1-2; cdr3_nt: TGTGCCAGCAGCTTCGAGCTGAACTATGGCTACACCTTC; cdr3_aa: CASSFELNYGYTF
clone_size: few; d_call: TRBD1; v_call: TRBV28; j_call: TRBJ1-2; cdr3_nt: TGTGCCAGCAGGCTTACAGGGGTCTATGGCTACACCTTC; cdr3_aa: CASRLTGVYGYTF
clone_size: few; d_call: .; v_call: TRBV7-2; j_call: TRBJ2-7; cdr3_nt: TGTGCCAGCAGCTTAGACAGCTCCTACGAGCAGTACTTC; cdr3_aa: CASSLDSSYEQYF
clone_size: .; d_call: TRBD1; v_call: TRBV7-9; j_call: TRBJ2-5; cdr3_nt: TGTGGGACAGGGGGGGAGACCCAGTACTTC; cdr3_aa: CGTGGETQYF
clone_size: many; d_call: .; v_call: TRBV5-4; j_call: TRBJ1-1; cdr3_nt: TGTGCCAGCAGCTTGGCCCCAGGGCCGGATACTGAAGCTTTCTTT; cdr3_aa: CASSLAPGPDTEAFF
clone_size: many; d_call: .; v_call: TRBV27; j_call: TRBJ1-5; cdr3_nt: TGTGCCAGCAGTCTGCTGGATGGCAATCAGCCCCAGCATTTT; cdr3_aa: CASSLLDGNQPQHF
clone_size: many; d_call: TRBD2; v_call: TRBV7-9; j_call: TRBJ2-7; cdr3_nt: TGTGCCAGCAGCTTAGATCTAGCGGCCGTCCAGTACTTC; cdr3_aa: CASSLDLAAVQYF
clone_size: .; d_call: TRBD2; v_call: TRBV11-2; j_call: TRBJ2-2; cdr3_nt: TGTGCCAGCAGCTCTAGCGGGATTTGGTCCGGGGAGCTGTTTTTT; cdr3_aa: CASSSSGIWSGELFF
clone_size: .; d_call: .; v_call: TRBV4-2; j_call: TRBJ2-7; cdr3_nt: TGTGCCAGCAGCCAGGCGGACTTATTATCCTACGAGCAGTACTTC; cdr3_aa: CASSQADLLSYEQYF
clone_size: few; d_call: TRBD1; v_call: TRBV18; j_call: TRBJ2-7; cdr3_nt: TGTGCCAGCTCACCGGGACAGACCTACGAGCAGTACTTC; cdr3_aa: CASSPGQTYEQYF
clone_size: .; d_call: .; v_call: TRBV7-6; j_call: TRBJ2-1; cdr3_nt: TGTGCCAGCAGCGCTAGCAATGAGCAGTTCTTC; cdr3_aa: CASSASNEQFF